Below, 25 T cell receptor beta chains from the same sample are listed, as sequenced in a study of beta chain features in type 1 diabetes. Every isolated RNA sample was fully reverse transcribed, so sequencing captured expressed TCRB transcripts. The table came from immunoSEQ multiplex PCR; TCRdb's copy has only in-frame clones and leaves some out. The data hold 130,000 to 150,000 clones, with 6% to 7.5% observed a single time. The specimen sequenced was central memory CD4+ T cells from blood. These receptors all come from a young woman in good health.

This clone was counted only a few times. Here the CDR3 reads CASTSWGMAYTEAFF. The CDR3 DNA reads as TGTGCCAGCACCTCCTGGGGCATGGCGTACACTGAAGCTTTCTTT. The rearrangement links TRBV6-6 to TRBJ1-1; possibly TRBD1 for D (5 bases). The CDR3 contains 15 residues. Germline V gives CDR1 MNHNY, CDR2 SVGAGI (reference sequence). Trimming took off 7 bases at V and 3 bases at J, with 18 bases between the two ends.

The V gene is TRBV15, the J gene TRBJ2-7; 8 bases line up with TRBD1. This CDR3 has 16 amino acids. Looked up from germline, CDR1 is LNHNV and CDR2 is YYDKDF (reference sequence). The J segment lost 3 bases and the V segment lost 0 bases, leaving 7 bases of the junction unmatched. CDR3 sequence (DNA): TGTGCCACCAGCAGAGAGTTGCTCGGACAGGGCTACGAGCAGTACTTC. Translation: CATSRELLGQGYEQYF.

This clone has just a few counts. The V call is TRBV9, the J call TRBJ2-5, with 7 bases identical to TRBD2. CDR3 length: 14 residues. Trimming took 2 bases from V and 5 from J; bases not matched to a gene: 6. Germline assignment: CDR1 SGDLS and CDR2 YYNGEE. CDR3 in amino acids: CASSVTGAGETQYF. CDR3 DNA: TGTGCCAGCAGCGTTACGGGAGCGGGGGAGACCCAGTACTTC.

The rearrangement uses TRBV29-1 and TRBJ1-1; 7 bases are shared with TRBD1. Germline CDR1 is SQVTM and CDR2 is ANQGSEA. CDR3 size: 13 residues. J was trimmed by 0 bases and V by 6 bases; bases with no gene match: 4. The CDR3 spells CSVKTGVNTEAFF. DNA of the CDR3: TGCAGCGTCAAAACAGGGGTGAACACTGAAGCTTTCTTT.

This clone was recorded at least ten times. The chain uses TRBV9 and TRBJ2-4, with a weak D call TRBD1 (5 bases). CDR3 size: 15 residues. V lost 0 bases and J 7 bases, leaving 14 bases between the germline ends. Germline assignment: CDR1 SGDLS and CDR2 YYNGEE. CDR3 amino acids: CASSVEGQGRNIQYF. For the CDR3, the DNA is TGTGCCAGCAGCGTAGAGGGGCAGGGTCGGAACATTCAGTACTTC.

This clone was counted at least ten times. In DNA form, the CDR3 reads TGTGCCACCAGCGTTAGTAATGAAAAACTGTTTTTT. Protein product: CATSVSNEKLFF. This rearrangement joins TRBV15 to TRBJ1-4; D gene unclear. Trimming took off 5 bases at V and 4 bases at J, with 5 bases between the two ends. The CDR3 loop spans 12 amino acids. Germline loops: CDR1 LNHNV, CDR2 YYDKDF (reference sequence).

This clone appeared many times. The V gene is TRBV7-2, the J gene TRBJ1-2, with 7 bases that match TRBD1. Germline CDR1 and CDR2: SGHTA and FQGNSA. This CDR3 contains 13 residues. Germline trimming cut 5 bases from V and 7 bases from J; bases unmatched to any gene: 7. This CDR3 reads CASSLQGKFGYTF. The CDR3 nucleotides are TGTGCCAGCAGCCTACAGGGGAAGTTTGGCTACACCTTC.

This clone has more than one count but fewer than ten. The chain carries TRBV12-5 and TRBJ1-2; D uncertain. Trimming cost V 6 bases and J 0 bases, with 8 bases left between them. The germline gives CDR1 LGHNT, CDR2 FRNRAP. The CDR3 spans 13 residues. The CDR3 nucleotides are TGTGCTAGTGGCGTAGATACTAACTATGGCTACACCTTC. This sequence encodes CASGVDTNYGYTF.

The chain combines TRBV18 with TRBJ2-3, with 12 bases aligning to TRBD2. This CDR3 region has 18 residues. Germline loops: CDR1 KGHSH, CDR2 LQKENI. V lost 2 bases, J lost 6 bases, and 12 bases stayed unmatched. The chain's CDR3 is CASSPSSLTSGSPDTQYF. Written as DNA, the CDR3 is TGTGCCAGCTCACCAAGTAGCCTGACTAGCGGGAGCCCTGATACGCAGTATTTT. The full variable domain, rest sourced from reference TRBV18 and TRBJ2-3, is NAGVMQNPRHLVRRRGQEARLRCSPMKGHSHVYWYRQLPEEGLKFMVYLQKENIIDESGMPKERFSAEFPKEGPSILRIQQVVRGDSAAYFCASSPSSLTSGSPDTQYFGPGTRLTVL.

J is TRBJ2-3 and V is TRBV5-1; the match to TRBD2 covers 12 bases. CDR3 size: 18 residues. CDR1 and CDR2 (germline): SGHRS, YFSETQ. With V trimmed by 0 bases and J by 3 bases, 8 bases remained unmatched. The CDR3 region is CASSLGLAGAGVTDTQYF. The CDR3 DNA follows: TGCGCCAGCAGCTTGGGACTAGCGGGAGCGGGGGTGACAGATACGCAGTATTTT. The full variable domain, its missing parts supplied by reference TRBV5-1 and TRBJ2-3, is KAGVTQTPRYLIKTRGQQVTLSCSPISGHRSVSWYQQTPGQGLQFLFEYFSETQRNKGNFPGRFSGRQFSNSRSEMNVSTLELGDSALYLCASSLGLAGAGVTDTQYFGPGTRLTVL.

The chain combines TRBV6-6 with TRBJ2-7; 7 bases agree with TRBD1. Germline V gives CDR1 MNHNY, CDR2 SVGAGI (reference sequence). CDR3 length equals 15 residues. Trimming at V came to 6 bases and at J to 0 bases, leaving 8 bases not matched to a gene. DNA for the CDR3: TGTGCCAGCAGCCTCCTCGGACAGGCCTCCTACGAGCAGTACTTC. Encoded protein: CASSLLGQASYEQYF.

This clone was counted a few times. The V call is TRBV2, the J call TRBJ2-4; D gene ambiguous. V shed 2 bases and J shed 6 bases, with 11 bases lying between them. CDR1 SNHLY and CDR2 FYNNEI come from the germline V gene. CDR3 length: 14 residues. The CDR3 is CASSESSTGNIQYF. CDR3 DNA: TGTGCCAGCAGTGAATCCTCAACCGGAAACATTCAGTACTTC.

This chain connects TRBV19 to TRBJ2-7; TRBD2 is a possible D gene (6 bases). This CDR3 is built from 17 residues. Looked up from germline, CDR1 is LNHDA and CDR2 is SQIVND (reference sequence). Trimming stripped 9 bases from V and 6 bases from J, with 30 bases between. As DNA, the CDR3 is TGTGCCAGCACCGGTGGTACCGGGACTTGGCCATTCTCCGAGCAGTACTTC. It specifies CASTGGTGTWPFSEQYF.

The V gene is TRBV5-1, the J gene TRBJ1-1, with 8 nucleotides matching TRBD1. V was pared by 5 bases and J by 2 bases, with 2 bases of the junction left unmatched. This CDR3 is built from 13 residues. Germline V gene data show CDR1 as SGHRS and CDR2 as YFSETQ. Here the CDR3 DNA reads TGCGCCAGCAGAGGGACAGGTAACACTGAAGCTTTCTTT. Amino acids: CASRGTGNTEAFF.

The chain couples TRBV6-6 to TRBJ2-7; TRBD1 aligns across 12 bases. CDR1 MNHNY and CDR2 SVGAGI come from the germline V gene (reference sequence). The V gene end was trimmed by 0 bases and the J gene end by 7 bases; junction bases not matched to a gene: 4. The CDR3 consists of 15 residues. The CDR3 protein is CASSYSGTGGAEQYF. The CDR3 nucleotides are TGTGCCAGCAGTTACTCCGGGACAGGGGGCGCGGAGCAGTACTTC.

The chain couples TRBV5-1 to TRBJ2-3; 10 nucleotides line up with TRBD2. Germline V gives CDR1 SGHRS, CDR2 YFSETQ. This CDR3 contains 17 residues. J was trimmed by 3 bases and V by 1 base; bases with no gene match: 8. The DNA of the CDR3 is TGCGCCAGCAGCTTGTTAGCGGGAGGTCCCCAGACAGATACGCAGTATTTT. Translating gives CASSLLAGGPQTDTQYF. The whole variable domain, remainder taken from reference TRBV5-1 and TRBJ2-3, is KAGVTQTPRYLIKTRGQQVTLSCSPISGHRSVSWYQQTPGQGLQFLFEYFSETQRNKGNFPGRFSGRQFSNSRSEMNVSTLELGDSALYLCASSLLAGGPQTDTQYFGPGTRLTVL.

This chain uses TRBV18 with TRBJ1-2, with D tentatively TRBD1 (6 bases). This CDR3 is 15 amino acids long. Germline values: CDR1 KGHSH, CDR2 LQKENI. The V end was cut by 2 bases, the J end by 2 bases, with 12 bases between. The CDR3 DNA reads TGTGCCAGCTCACCATCCACCCAGGGGAACTATGGCTACACCTTC. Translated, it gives CASSPSTQGNYGYTF.

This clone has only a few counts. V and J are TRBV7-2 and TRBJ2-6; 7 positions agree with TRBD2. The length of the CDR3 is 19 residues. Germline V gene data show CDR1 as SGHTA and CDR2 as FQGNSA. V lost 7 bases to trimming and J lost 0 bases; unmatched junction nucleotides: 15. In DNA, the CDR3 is TGTGCCAGCACCCCCCTGCTAGCGGTTTTATCCTCTGGGGCCAACGTCCTGACTTTC. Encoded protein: CASTPLLAVLSSGANVLTF.

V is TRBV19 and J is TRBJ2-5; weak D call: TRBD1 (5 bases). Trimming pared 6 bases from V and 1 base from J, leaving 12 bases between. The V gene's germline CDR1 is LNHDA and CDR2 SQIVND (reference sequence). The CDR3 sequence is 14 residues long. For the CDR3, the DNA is TGTGCCAGTAGCCATAGGGGATTCCAAGAGACCCAGTACTTC. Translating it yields CASSHRGFQETQYF.

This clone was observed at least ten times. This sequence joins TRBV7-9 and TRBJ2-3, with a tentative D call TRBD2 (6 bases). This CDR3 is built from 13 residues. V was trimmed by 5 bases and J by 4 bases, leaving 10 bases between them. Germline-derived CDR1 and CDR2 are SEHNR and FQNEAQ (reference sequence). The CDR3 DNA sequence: TGTGCCAGCAGCGTTAGCGGCGCAGATACGCAGTATTTT. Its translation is CASSVSGADTQYF.

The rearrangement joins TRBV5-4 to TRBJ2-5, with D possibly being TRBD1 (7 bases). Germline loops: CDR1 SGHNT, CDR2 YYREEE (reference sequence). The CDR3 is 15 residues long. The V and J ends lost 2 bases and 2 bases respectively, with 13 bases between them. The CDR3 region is CASSLQGRRQETQYF. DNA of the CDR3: TGTGCCAGCAGCTTACAGGGGAGGAGGCAAGAGACCCAGTACTTC.

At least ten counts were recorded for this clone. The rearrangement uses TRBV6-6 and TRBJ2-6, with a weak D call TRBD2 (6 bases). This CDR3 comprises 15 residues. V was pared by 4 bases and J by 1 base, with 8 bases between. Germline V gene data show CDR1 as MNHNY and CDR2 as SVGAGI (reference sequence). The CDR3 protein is CASSSSASGANVLTF. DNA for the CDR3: TGTGCCAGCAGTTCTAGCGCTTCTGGGGCCAACGTCCTGACTTTC.

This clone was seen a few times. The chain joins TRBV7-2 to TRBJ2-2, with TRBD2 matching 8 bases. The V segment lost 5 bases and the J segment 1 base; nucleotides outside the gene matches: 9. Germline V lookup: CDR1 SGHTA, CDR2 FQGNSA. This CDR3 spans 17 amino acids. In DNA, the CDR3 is TGTGCCAGCAGCCACCGATTAGCGGGACAGAACACCGGGGAGCTGTTTTTT. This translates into CASSHRLAGQNTGELFF.

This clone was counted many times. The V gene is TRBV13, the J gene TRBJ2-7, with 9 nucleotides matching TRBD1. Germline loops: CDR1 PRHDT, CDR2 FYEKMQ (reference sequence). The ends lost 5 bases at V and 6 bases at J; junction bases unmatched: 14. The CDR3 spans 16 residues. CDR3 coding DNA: TGTGCCAGCAGCCGGAATCCGGGACAGGGAAAGAGCGAGCAGTACTTC. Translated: CASSRNPGQGKSEQYF.

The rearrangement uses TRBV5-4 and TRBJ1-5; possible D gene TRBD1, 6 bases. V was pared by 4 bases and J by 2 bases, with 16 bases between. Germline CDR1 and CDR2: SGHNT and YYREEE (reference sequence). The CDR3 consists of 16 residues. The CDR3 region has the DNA TGTGCCAGCAGCATCCAGGGGATGAGGGGCAATCAGCCCCAGCATTTT. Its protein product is CASSIQGMRGNQPQHF. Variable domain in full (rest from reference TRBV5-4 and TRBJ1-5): ETGVTQSPTHLIKTRGQQVTLRCSSQSGHNTVSWYQQALGQGPQFIFQYYREEENGRGNFPPRFSGLQFPNYSSELNVNALELDDSALYLCASSIQGMRGNQPQHFGDGTRLSIL.